This T cell receptor beta chain was sequenced during a study of OX40 agonist ivuxolimab in advanced cancers. Sequenced by immunoSEQ multiplex PCR; TCRdb stores in-frame clones only, minus some. The sample includes some 25,000 clones, roughly 80% seen only once; the top ten take roughly 29%. This CDR3 comprises 15 residues. V was clipped by 7 bases and J by 0 bases, with 13 bases between them. Germline CDR1 is MNHNY and CDR2 is SVGAGI (reference sequence). This receptor was obtained from an adult with an advanced solid tumor such as melanoma, head and neck, liver or kidney cancer. Sequences were derived from CD4+ or CD8+ T cells sorted from blood, sampled in a trial of the OX40 agonist ivuxolimab. The genes are TRBV6-6 and TRBJ2-1; D is possibly TRBD1 or TRBD2 (7 bases each). The CDR3: CASISGGGSYNEQFF. The CDR3 nucleotides read TGTGCCAGCATTTCAGGGGGGGGCTCCTACAATGAGCAGTTCTTC.